This TCR beta chain is drawn from a study of cytomegalovirus exposure and HLA in healthy donors. As for the study in general: Later analysis reported that the approximately 120 validation repertoires shared the platform of the roughly 700 first-cohort repertoires.

The CDR3 is made up of 14 amino acids. Germline CDR1 reads SGHAT; CDR2 reads FQNNGV. Losses at the gene ends were 3 bases for V and 7 bases for J; bases not matched to a gene: 4. Using immunoSEQ multiplex PCR, the repertoire was profiled, and TCRdb retains in-frame clones only, with some absent. The repertoire holds 150,000 to 250,000 clones, with around 80% as singletons. General observations from the study: Among the CMV-associated chains, a few were confirmed in vitro as specific for CMV antigens. Among TCR beta chains, those listed as cytomegalovirus-associated numbered over 150.

For this clone: Its antigen is currently unknown.

Sequencing was performed on PBMCs. The receptor was isolated from a young woman in good health and CMV-seronegative. This chain joins TRBV11-2 and TRBJ1-4, with TRBD1 matching over 8 bases. The DNA of the CDR3 is TGTGCCAGCAGCTTCACTGACAGGGGTGAAAAACTGTTTTTT. Protein sequence: CASSFTDRGEKLFF.